The entry below gives a single T cell receptor beta chain sequence along with its context. Its antigen is unknown. This sample is drawn from a study of CXCR3-negative and CXCR3-positive naive CD8 T cells. On the study more broadly: Sequencing brought in 120 million to 150 million TRB reads altogether, and each library got about 1.5 +/- 0.3 million.

With UMI labels, 5' RACE was used to prepare the TRB cDNA libraries. TCRdb reanalyzed the 5' RACE reads and collapses them to one entry per CDR3 protein, without DNA. This repertoire includes around 63,000 distinct CDR3 sequences. Germline V gene sequence: CDR1 LGHDT, CDR2 YNNKEL (reference sequence). CDR3 length equals 16 residues. Identification of naive CD8+ T cells rested on CD45RO-CCR7+CD27+CD95- status. Whole-study results and caveats: TRB CDR3s were more hydrophobic in CXCR3-positive than in CXCR3-negative naive cells. Both of the naive subsets showed about the same high diversity, but memory CD8+ cells had much less.

Sequenced: naive CXCR3+ CD8+ T cells from blood. Stated subset: CD45RO-CCR7+CD27+CD95- naive CD8+ T cells expressing CXCR3 (TNR3+). The gene calls are TRBV3-1 and TRBJ2-2; as DNA is missing, the TRBD1 call by TCRdb cannot be tested. This clonotype was sampled from a human donor in good health. Some clones in this sample may be carry-over from other donors' samples. The CDR3 loop is CASSQVGGRNTGELFF.